The clone carrying this TCR beta chain has a single count. Its specificity is unknown. Regarding treatment: oral pan-JAK inhibitor, 5-10 mg twice daily. CDR1 and CDR2 (germline): PRHDT, FYEKMQ (reference sequence). This CDR3 contains 16 residues. Losses at the gene ends were 6 bases for V and 0 bases for J; bases not matched to a gene: 11. The data belong to a study of CD8+ T cells in alopecia areata. Study-wide context: Affected scalp percentage set treated patients' severity scores.

Regarding the study as a whole: Patients shared TCRs less clearly than mice did, possibly owing to HLA.

Extracted from the samples, RNA was reverse transcribed into cDNA to serve as the sequencing template. Produced via immunoSEQ multiplex PCR; TCRdb's table is partial and in-frame only. The sample comprises about 210,000 clones, less than 65% of which are singletons, and 4% to 4.5% rests with the top ten. The TCR was taken from a human donor with alopecia areata. This specimen consisted of CD4+ T cells sorted from blood, obtained at week 4, from a patient treated with tofacitinib. V usage is TRBV13 and J usage is TRBJ2-7; 7 bases match TRBD1. The CDR3 is CASSSKGDSSSYEQYF. DNA for the CDR3: TGTGCCAGCAGTTCGAAGGGGGACAGTAGCTCCTACGAGCAGTACTTC.